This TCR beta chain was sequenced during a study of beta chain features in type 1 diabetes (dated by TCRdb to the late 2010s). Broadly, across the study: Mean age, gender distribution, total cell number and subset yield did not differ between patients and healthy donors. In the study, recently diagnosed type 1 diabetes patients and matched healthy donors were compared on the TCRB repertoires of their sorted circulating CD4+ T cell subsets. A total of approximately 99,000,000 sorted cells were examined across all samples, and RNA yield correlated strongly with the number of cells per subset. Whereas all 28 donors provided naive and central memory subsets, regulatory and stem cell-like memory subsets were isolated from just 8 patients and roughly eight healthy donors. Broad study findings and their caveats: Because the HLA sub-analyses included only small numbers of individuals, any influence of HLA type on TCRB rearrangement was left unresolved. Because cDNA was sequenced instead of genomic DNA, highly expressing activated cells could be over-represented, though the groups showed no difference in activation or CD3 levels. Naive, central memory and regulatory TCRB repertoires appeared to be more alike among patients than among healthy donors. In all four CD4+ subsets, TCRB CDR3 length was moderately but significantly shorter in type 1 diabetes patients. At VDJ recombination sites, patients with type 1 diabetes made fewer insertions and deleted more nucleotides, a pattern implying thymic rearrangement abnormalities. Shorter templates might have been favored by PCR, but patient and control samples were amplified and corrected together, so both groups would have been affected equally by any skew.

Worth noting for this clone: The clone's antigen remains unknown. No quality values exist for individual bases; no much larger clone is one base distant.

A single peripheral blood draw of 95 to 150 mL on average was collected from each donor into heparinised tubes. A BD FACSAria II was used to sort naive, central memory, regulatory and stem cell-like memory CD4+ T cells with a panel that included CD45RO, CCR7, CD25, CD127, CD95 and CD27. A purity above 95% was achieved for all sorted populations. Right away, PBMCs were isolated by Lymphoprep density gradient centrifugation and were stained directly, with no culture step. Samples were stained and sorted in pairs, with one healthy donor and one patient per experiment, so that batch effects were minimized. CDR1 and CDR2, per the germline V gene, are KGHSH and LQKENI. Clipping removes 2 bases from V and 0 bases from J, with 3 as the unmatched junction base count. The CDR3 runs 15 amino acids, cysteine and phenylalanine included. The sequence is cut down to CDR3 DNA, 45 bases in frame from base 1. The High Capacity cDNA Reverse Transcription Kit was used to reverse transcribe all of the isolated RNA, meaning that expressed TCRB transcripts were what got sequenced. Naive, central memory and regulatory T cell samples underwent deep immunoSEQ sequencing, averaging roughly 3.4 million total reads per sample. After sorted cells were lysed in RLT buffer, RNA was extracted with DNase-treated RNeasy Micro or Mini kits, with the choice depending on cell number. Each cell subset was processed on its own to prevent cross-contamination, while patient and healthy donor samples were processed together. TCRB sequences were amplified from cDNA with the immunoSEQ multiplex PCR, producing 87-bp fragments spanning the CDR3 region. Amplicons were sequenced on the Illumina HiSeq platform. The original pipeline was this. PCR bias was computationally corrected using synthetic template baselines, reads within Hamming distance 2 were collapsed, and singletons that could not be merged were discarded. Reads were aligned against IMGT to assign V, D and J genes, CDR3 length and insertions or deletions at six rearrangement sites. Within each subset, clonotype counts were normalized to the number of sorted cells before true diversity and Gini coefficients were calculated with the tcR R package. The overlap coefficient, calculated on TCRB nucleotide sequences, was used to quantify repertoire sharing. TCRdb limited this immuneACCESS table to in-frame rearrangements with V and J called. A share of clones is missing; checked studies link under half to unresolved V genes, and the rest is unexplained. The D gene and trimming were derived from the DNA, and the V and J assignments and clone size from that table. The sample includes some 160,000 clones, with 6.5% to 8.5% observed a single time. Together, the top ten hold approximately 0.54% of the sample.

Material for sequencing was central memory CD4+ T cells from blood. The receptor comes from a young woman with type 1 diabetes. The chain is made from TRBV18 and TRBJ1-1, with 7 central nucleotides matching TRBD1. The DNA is TGTGCCAGCTCACCAGGACAGGTTTTGAACACTGAAGCTTTCTTT. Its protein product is CASSPGQVLNTEAFF.